The clone carrying this TCR beta chain is termed medium-sized. None of the patients had undergone any treatment ahead of thyroid surgery. Original handling: Across clinicopathological groups, CDR3 differences served as the basis for building a distant-metastasis classifier for papillary thyroid cancer. TCRdb re-called the PCR reads through MiXCR. Clone size and V and J calls follow TCRdb, not the original study. The sample lists tens of thousands of clones, roughly 18% occurring once. This entry belongs to a study of metastatic and nonmetastatic thyroid tumors. The sample comprised blood. The origin of this receptor is a male donor with papillary thyroid cancer or a benign thyroid nodule (not recorded which). Some clones in this sample may be carry-over from other donors' samples.

DNA for the CDR3: TGTGCCAGCACCCCGGGGAAAACTTCACCCTACGAGCAGTACTTC. Protein product: CASTPGKTSPYEQYF. The V call is TRBV6-1, the J call TRBJ2-7; D possibly corresponds to TRBD2 (5 bases). Germline CDR1 MNHNS, CDR2 SASEGT. V was trimmed by 7 bases and J by 2 bases, leaving 18 bases between them. The CDR3 runs to 15 residues.